Following are 20 T cell receptor beta chains from one sample sequenced in a study of T cells in Graves' hyperthyroidism and ophthalmopathy. TCR beta CDR3 regions were amplified from RNA. HTBI primers were the set used in a first-round RT-PCR of the TCR CDR3. Via MiXCR, TCRdb re-called the multiplex PCR reads, giving one row per CDR3 protein. The sample gives more than 300,000 distinct CDR3 sequences, approximately 17% of which show up once; about 38% is in the top ten. The sample taken for sequencing was blood. These receptors all stem from a young man with Graves' ophthalmopathy.

This clonotype was counted at least ten times. CDR3 DNA sequence: TGTGCCAGCAGTTTCCCCGGACAGGGGGAATCGCCCCAGCATTTT. This translates into CASSFPGQGESPQHF. The rearrangement uses TRBV28 and TRBJ1-5; 10 nucleotides align to TRBD1. This CDR3 has 15 amino acids. CDR1 and CDR2 (germline): MDHEN, SYDVKM. The J segment lost 9 bases and the V segment lost 3 bases, leaving 8 bases of the junction unmatched.

A remark on this clonotype: Just one base apart from a much larger clone, this may be a read error. J is TRBJ2-5 and V is TRBV28; tentative D call: TRBD1 (6 bases). This CDR3 is built from 15 residues. Germline assignment: CDR1 MDHEN and CDR2 SYDVKM. The CDR3 DNA reads as TGTGCCAGCAGTGCCTTGGGACACGAGGAAGAGGCCCAGTACTTC. Translated: CASSALGHEEEAQYF.

This clonotype has ten or more counts. The chain combines TRBV10-2 with TRBJ1-3; unclear D gene. Germline CDR1 WSHSY, CDR2 SAAADI. The CDR3 length is 17 residues. Trimming stripped 0 bases from V and 7 bases from J, with 19 bases between. The DNA for the CDR3 is TGCGCCAGCAGTGAGTCGGCGCTGGATAGGCTCCGGAACACCATATATTTT. It yields the protein CASSESALDRLRNTIYF.

Ten or more counts support this clonotype. J is TRBJ2-3 and V is TRBV4-1; the D gene is possibly TRBD1 (6 bases). This CDR3 contains 15 residues. Trimming cost V 5 bases and J 6 bases, with 18 bases left between them. Germline V CDR1 and CDR2: MGHRA, YSYEKL. CDR3 DNA sequence: TGCGCCAGCAGCTGGGGGCCAGGTTCAGCGGATACGCAGTATTTT. It yields the protein CASSWGPGSADTQYF.

The sample holds many counts of this clonotype. V is TRBV7-8 and J is TRBJ1-6; the D is unclear. Trimming took off 1 base at V and 10 bases at J, with 11 bases between the two ends. This CDR3 spans 14 amino acids. Germline V gene data show CDR1 as SGHVS and CDR2 as FQNEAQ. Here the CDR3 DNA reads TGTGCCAGCAGCTTAGTAGGTTTGGAGTCACCCCTCCACTTT. As protein: CASSLVGLESPLHF.

In this sample, this clonotype turned up many times. The rearrangement links TRBV5-1 to TRBJ2-1, with D maybe TRBD2 (5 bases). This CDR3 comprises 13 residues. Trimming stripped 3 bases from V and 7 bases from J, with 11 bases between. From germline, CDR1 is SGHRS and CDR2 YFSETQ. CDR3 nucleotides: TGCGCCAGCAGCTCCTCCCCGGGGAATGAGCAGTTCTTC. The encoded protein is CASSSSPGNEQFF.

The chain recombines TRBV5-1 with TRBJ1-2, with D tentatively TRBD1 (6 bases). Germline CDR1 reads SGHRS; CDR2 reads YFSETQ. V shed 2 bases and J shed 4 bases, with 15 bases lying between them. The CDR3 is made up of 15 amino acids. This CDR3 is CASSFQGRTFYGYTF. The CDR3 nucleotides read TGCGCCAGCAGCTTTCAGGGGCGCACCTTCTATGGCTACACCTTC.

Many counts were recorded for this clonotype. The genes are TRBV7-2 and TRBJ1-6; the D gene is possibly TRBD1 (6 bases). CDR3 length equals 14 residues. V was shortened by 7 bases and J by 10 bases, with 17 bases between the two germline ends. The germline gives CDR1 SGHTA, CDR2 FQGNSA. CDR3 bases: TGTGCCAGCAAAATTGGGGGGGCGCACTCACCCCTCCACTTT. It specifies CASKIGGAHSPLHF.

In this sample, this clonotype turned up a few times. The genes are TRBV4-1 and TRBJ2-1; the match to TRBD1 covers 8 bases. This CDR3 spans 16 amino acids. Germline assignment: CDR1 MGHRA and CDR2 YSYEKL. The ends lost 4 bases at V and 6 bases at J; junction bases unmatched: 11. The CDR3 loop is CASSRGGRGPFNEQFF. The DNA of the CDR3 is TGCGCCAGCAGCCGTGGGGGCAGGGGGCCCTTCAATGAGCAGTTCTTC.

This clonotype was observed many times. This chain links TRBV6-1 with TRBJ1-5; D perhaps matches TRBD1 (6 bases). Germline V gene sequence: CDR1 MNHNS, CDR2 SASEGT. The CDR3 length is 14 residues. V lost 6 bases, J lost 6 bases, and 15 bases lay in between. This CDR3 reads CASRGLQGSQPQHF. CDR3 DNA sequence: TGTGCCAGCAGGGGGTTACAGGGATCTCAGCCCCAGCATTTT.

The CDR3 DNA follows: TGTGCCAGCAGCTTGGGCTCTAGCGGGGGGGGCTTGAGCCGGGAGCTGTTTTTT. Amino acid sequence: CASSLGSSGGGLSRELFF. The genes are TRBV11-2 and TRBJ2-2; 12 bases map to TRBD2. The CDR3 spans 18 residues. Per germline, CDR1 SGHAT and CDR2 FQNNGV. The V and J ends lost 3 bases and 9 bases, in that order; junction bases with no gene match: 14.

This clonotype was counted ten times or more. Mismatch with germline at one junction end may stem from a read error. This chain links TRBV4-2 with TRBJ2-1, with TRBD2 as a possible D gene (7 bases). The CDR3 is 15 residues long. Per the germline V gene, CDR1 is LGHNA and CDR2 is YNFKEQ. CDR3 coding DNA: TGTGCCAGCAGCGAAGAGGGGGGGGCCTACAATGAGCAGTTCTTC. Its protein is CASSEEGGAYNEQFF.

This clonotype occurred many times. The chain uses TRBV6-1 and TRBJ1-1; D unclear. The CDR3 spans 11 residues. In germline, CDR1 is MNHNS, CDR2 SASEGT. The V end was cut by 3 bases, the J end by 5 bases, with 4 bases between. In nucleotides, the CDR3 is TGTGCCAGCAGTGAGCGGACTGAAGCTTTCTTT. Its protein is CASSERTEAFF.

This chain uses TRBV7-9 with TRBJ2-7, with D possibly TRBD1 on 6 matching bases. Deletions cut 5 bases from V and 7 bases from J, with 12 bases between. The germline CDR1 and CDR2 sequences are SEHNR and FQNEAQ (reference sequence). The CDR3 sequence is 12 residues long. The DNA for the CDR3 is TGTGCCAGCAGCCTGGACAGCCAGGAGCAGTACTTC. This sequence encodes CASSLDSQEQYF.

This clonotype was seen many times. The J gene is TRBJ2-7, the V gene TRBV11-2, with 7 bases aligning to TRBD1. With V trimmed by 5 bases and J by 1 base, 5 bases remained unmatched. Germline V gene lookup returns CDR1 SGHAT and CDR2 FQNNGV. The CDR3 is 14 amino acids. The CDR3 sequence: CASSPGTASYEQYF. The CDR3 DNA is TGTGCCAGCAGCCCAGGGACAGCTTCCTACGAGCAGTACTTC.

This clonotype came up many times. This chain links TRBV2 with TRBJ1-1; D not certain. CDR3 length: 16 amino acids. V was trimmed by 0 bases and J by 1 base, leaving 12 bases between them. The germline gives CDR1 SNHLY, CDR2 FYNNEI. CDR3 in amino acids: CASSEAWPSPNTEAFF. Written as DNA, the CDR3 is TGTGCCAGCAGTGAAGCCTGGCCCTCCCCGAACACTGAAGCTTTCTTT.

The genes are TRBV7-9 and TRBJ2-3; a possible D gene is TRBD1 (5 bases). The CDR3 spans 15 residues. Trimming stripped 2 bases from V and 0 bases from J, with 9 bases between. Germline CDR1 is SEHNR and CDR2 is FQNEAQ (reference sequence). In DNA, the CDR3 is TGTGCCAGCAGCTTACAGGACACTAGCACAGATACGCAGTATTTT. Protein product: CASSLQDTSTDTQYF.

In this sample, this clonotype turned up a few times. The rearrangement links TRBV5-4 to TRBJ2-3, with a possible D match to TRBD2 (7 bases). The V end was cut by 4 bases, the J end by 1 base, with 13 bases between. The CDR3 spans 15 residues. Germline values: CDR1 SGHNT, CDR2 YYREEE (reference sequence). CDR3 sequence reads: CASSILGGRTDTQYF. In nucleotides, the CDR3 is TGTGCCAGCAGCATATTGGGGGGGCGCACAGATACGCAGTATTTT.

Comment on this clonotype: This sequence may be a read error, since a much larger clone differs from it by one base. This chain uses TRBV29-1 with TRBJ1-2; tentative D call: TRBD1 (5 bases). Germline V CDR1 and CDR2: SQVTM, ANQGSEA. This CDR3 has 14 amino acids. The CDR3 loop reads CSVEGDPVGYGFTF. DNA of the CDR3: TGCAGCGTTGAAGGGGACCCCGTGGGCTATGGCTTCACCTTC.

This clonotype was picked up many times. J is TRBJ2-5 and V is TRBV19; 10 positions agree with TRBD1. Looked up from germline, CDR1 is LNHDA and CDR2 is SQIVND (reference sequence). Losses at the gene ends were 5 bases for V and 3 bases for J; bases not matched to a gene: 6. CDR3 size: 15 residues. The CDR3 DNA is TGTGCCAGTAGTTTTTCGACAGGGGGCGAAGAGACCCAGTACTTC. Translation: CASSFSTGGEETQYF. Supplemented by reference TRBV19 and TRBJ2-5, the full variable domain reads DGGITQSPKYLFRKEGQNVTLSCEQNLNHDAMYWYRQDPGQGLRLIYYSQIVNDFQKGDIAEGYSVSREKKESFPLTVTSAQKNPTAFYLCASSFSTGGEETQYFGPGTRLLVL.